The 13 T cell receptor beta chains in this list originate from one sample, sequenced in a study of blood T cells in healthy people across ages (dated by TCRdb to the mid-2010s). Library prep was done by 5' RACE. Sequencer: Illumina HiSeq 2500. The second PCR ran for about 6 to 12 cycles and used a J-beta primer mix along with a sample-barcoded 5' primer. TCRdb cleaned the public reads at Q25 with fastp, built clones with MiXCR and kept in-frame beta chains. Records with the same CDR3 protein are collapsed into one entry carrying the most frequent genes and DNA. The sample table records about 680,000 distinct CDR3 sequences; 49% of these occur just once. Roughly a third of the sample lies in the top ten. Input material: blood. Every receptor here comes from a woman aged 55 to 70 in good health.

This clonotype appeared many times. V gene TRBV29-1 combines with J gene TRBJ2-7; the match to TRBD1 covers 7 bases. Germline lookup yields CDR1 SQVTM and CDR2 ANQGSEA. The CDR3 runs 15 residues. After removal of 1 base from V and 7 bases from J, the junction contained 13 bases not matched to a gene. This CDR3 reads CSVEVGNRGEREQYF. The CDR3 DNA is TGCAGCGTTGAAGTGGGGAACAGGGGCGAGAGGGAGCAGTACTTC.

The rearrangement uses TRBV5-1 and TRBJ2-1; D not resolved. Germline CDR1 reads SGHRS; CDR2 reads YFSETQ. The CDR3 has 15 residues. Trimming removed 0 bases at V and 0 bases at J, with 7 bases between. The CDR3 loop is CASSLGGISYNEQFF. The DNA for the CDR3 is TGCGCCAGCAGCTTGGGCGGAATCTCCTACAATGAGCAGTTCTTC.

The rearrangement links TRBV4-3 to TRBJ2-5; no clear D. The germline gives CDR1 LGHNA, CDR2 YSLEER. V shed 8 bases and J shed 11 bases, with 24 bases lying between them. This CDR3 region has 14 residues. The CDR3 reads CASQPARGDNEQYF. The CDR3 DNA is TGCGCCAGCCAGCCCGCCCGTGGCGACAATGAGCAGTACTTC.

In this sample, this clonotype turned up a few times. The genes are TRBV27 and TRBJ2-7; 8 bases align to TRBD1. This CDR3 region has 14 residues. Germline CDR1 MNHEY, CDR2 SMNVEV (reference sequence). V was clipped by 6 bases and J by 0 bases; unmatched bases: 4. The CDR3 nucleotides read TGTGCCAGCAGCCCCAGGGGGCACTCCTACGAGCAGTACTTC. Encoded protein: CASSPRGHSYEQYF.

The chain joins TRBV24-1 to TRBJ2-1, with 9 bases lining up with TRBD2. Germline trimming cut 4 bases from V and 4 bases from J; bases unmatched to any gene: 4. Germline V lookup: CDR1 KGHDR, CDR2 SFDVKD. CDR3 length: 15 amino acids. The CDR3 loop reads CATSERAGGYNEQFF. The CDR3 DNA reads TGTGCCACCAGTGAACGGGCGGGAGGGTACAATGAGCAGTTCTTC.

This clonotype has only a few counts. The chain joins TRBV27 to TRBJ2-7, with 7 bases identical to TRBD2. V shed 6 bases, J shed 2 bases, and the junction held 7 bases outside the gene matches. The CDR3 runs 14 residues. Germline lookup yields CDR1 MNHEY and CDR2 SMNVEV (reference sequence). DNA of the CDR3: TGTGCCAGCAGCCTAGCGGTAAACGCCTACGAGCAGTACTTC. Protein: CASSLAVNAYEQYF.

The chain is built from TRBV5-1 and TRBJ1-2; the match to TRBD1 covers 12 bases. The CDR3 is 14 amino acids. The germline V gene encodes CDR1 SGHRS and CDR2 YFSETQ. V was clipped by 4 bases and J by 7 bases; unmatched bases: 5. CDR3 sequence reads: CASSAGTGGPGYTF. The CDR3 nucleotides are TGCGCCAGCAGCGCCGGGACAGGGGGCCCTGGCTACACCTTC.

J is TRBJ2-6 and V is TRBV9; no definite D call. Germline CDR1 reads SGDLS; CDR2 reads YYNGEE. This CDR3 is 15 amino acids long. V lost 2 bases and J 4 bases, leaving 10 bases between the germline ends. As DNA, the CDR3 is TGTGCCAGCAGCGTGGTGGGGTTGGGGGCCAACGTCCTGACTTTC. Translated, it gives CASSVVGLGANVLTF.

V and J are TRBV4-1 and TRBJ2-3; a weak D match, TRBD2 (6 bases). Germline V gene lookup returns CDR1 MGHRA and CDR2 YSYEKL. The CDR3 covers 15 residues. V dropped 4 bases and J dropped 5 bases, with 16 bases sitting between them. Here the CDR3 DNA reads TGCGCCAGCAGCCCCCCGGAGGGCGGGATAGATACGCAGTATTTT. Translation gives CASSPPEGGIDTQYF.

The rearrangement joins TRBV7-2 to TRBJ2-1, with TRBD2 matching 9 bases. CDR3 size: 15 residues. J gave up 7 bases and V 4 bases, and 8 bases lay outside the gene matches. Germline values: CDR1 SGHTA, CDR2 FQGNSA. The DNA of the CDR3 is TGTGCCAGCAGCTACTCCCGCGGGGGGGGGAATGAGCAGTTCTTC. It encodes CASSYSRGGGNEQFF.

This chain joins TRBV29-1 and TRBJ2-3, with D perhaps matching TRBD1 or TRBD2 (5 bases each). V lost 7 bases and J 2 bases, leaving 13 bases between the germline ends. The CDR3 has 13 residues. Germline CDR1 and CDR2: SQVTM and ANQGSEA. CDR3 nucleotide sequence: TGCAGCGCCTTCCGAGGGGACACAGATACGCAGTATTTT. It encodes CSAFRGDTDTQYF.

This chain joins TRBV6-2 or TRBV6-3 and TRBJ2-7; 10 nucleotides align to TRBD1. The CDR3 is 15 residues long. With V trimmed by 6 bases and J by 5 bases, 10 bases remained unmatched. Germline assignment: CDR1 MNHEY and CDR2 SVGEGT. CDR3 region: CASSSAGTGENEQYF. DNA of the CDR3: TGTGCCAGCAGCTCCGCCGGGACAGGGGAAAACGAGCAGTACTTC.

A single count supports this clonotype. This chain connects TRBV5-1 to TRBJ2-1; tentatively, D is TRBD2 (6 bases). The end of the DNA fits TRBJ2-7 better, so the J call may be wrong. The CDR3 is made up of 14 amino acids. Germline V lookup: CDR1 SGHRS, CDR2 YFSETQ. CDR3 DNA sequence: TGCGCCAGCAGTCGGGGGAGTTCCTACAATGAGCAGTACTTC. Its protein product is CASSRGSSYNEQYF.